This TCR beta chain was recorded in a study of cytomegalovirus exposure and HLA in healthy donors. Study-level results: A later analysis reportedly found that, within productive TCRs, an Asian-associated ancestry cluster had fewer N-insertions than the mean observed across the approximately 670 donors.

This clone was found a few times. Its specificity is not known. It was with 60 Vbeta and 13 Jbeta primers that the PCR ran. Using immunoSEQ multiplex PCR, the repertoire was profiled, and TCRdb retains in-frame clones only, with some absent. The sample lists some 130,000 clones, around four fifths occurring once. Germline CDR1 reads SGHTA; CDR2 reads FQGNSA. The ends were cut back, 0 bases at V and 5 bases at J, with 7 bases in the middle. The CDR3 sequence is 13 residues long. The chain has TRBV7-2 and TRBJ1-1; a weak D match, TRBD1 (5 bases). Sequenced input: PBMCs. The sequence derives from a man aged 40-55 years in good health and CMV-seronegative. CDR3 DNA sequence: TGTGCCAGCAGCTTAGCGGAGGGGACTGAAGCTTTCTTT. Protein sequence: CASSLAEGTEAFF.